The clone carrying this T cell receptor (beta chain) was counted between two and nine times. The data originate from a study of cytomegalovirus exposure and HLA in healthy donors. This CDR3 region has 16 residues. The V gene's germline CDR1 is SGHDT and CDR2 YYEEEE. The junction had 4 bases not matched to a gene; V was cut back by 0 bases and J by 4 bases. The PCR employed 60 Vbeta primers together with 13 Jbeta primers. Data came from immunoSEQ multiplex PCR; TCRdb stores just in-frame clones and leaves some out. The profile shows 180,000 or so clones, 77% of them singletons. The receptor comes from a man between 18 and 35 years old in good health and CMV-seronegative. The sequenced sample consisted of PBMCs. The genes are TRBV5-6 and TRBJ2-1; TRBD2 matches 10 bases. The CDR3 DNA sequence: TGTGCCAGCAGCTTGGACAGGACTAGCGGTTACAATGAGCAGTTCTTC. Protein product: CASSLDRTSGYNEQFF.